This entry concerns a single TCR beta chain. The CDR3 covers 13 residues. Germline CDR1 and CDR2: MDHEN and SYDVKM. V lost 5 bases, J lost 8 bases, and 13 bases lay in between. Data came from immunoSEQ multiplex PCR; TCRdb stores just in-frame clones and leaves some out. The sample has about 2.3 million clones, approximately 90% seen once. The sample originates from a study of shared clonotypes between healthy human individuals. Input material: naive CD4+ T cells from PBMCs. Stated subset: CD45RA+ positively selected. This clonotype originated in a man between 18 and 29 years old in good health. Some clones in this sample may be carry-over from other donors' samples. The rearrangement joins TRBV28 to TRBJ2-1, with D possibly called TRBD1 or TRBD2 (5 bases each). CDR3: CASSEGPRDEQFF. The CDR3 DNA follows: TGTGCCAGCAGTGAGGGCCCCAGGGATGAGCAGTTCTTC.